This T cell receptor beta chain was profiled in a study of blood T cell repertoires in COVID-19. The overall study: Acute and convalescent COVID-19 specimens originated in the United States, Italy and Spain. Sample material is recorded as cDNA or gDNA derived from T cells, B-cell-depleted T cells, or PBMCs.

As handled by the study authors: Using reference gene primer amplification, nucleated cell counts were estimated. Some clones are missing from TCRdb's copy, which holds only in-frame ones; the method was immunoSEQ multiplex PCR. The V and J calls and the clone size are those of that table, but D and trimming were determined from the DNA. Of about 7,000 clones listed, about 82% are singletons. V was pared by 5 bases and J by 5 bases, with 5 bases of the junction left unmatched. The CDR3 is 14 residues long. The V gene's germline CDR1 is SGHRS and CDR2 YFSETQ. This receptor was identified in a woman aged 55 to 70 with active COVID-19. The sample taken for sequencing was peripheral blood. V is TRBV5-1 and J is TRBJ2-3; 10 bases are a match to TRBD1. The DNA for the CDR3 is TGCGCCAGCAGTCCCGGGACAGGGGTAGATACGCAGTATTTT. Its translation: CASSPGTGVDTQYF.